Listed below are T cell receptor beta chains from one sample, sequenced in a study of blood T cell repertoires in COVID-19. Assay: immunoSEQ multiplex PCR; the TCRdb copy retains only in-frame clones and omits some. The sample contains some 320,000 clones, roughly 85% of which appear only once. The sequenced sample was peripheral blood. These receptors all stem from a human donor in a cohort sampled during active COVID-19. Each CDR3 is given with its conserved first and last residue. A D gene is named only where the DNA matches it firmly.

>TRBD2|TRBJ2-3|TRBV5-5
CASSTSRGADTQYF
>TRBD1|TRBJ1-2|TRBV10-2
CASTEDRAYGYTF
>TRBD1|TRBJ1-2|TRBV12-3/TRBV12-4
CASRGQGDYGYTF
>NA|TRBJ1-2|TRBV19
CASSIVDTGYTF
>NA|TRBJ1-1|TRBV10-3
CAVNRGNTEAFF
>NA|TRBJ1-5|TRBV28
CASSFNAVTWPQHF
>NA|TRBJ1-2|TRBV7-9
CASSVTGYSYGYTF
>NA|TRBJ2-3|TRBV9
CASSPGTADTQYF
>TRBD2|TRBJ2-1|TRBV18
CASSPNNRAGGTYNEQFF
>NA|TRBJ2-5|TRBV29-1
CSLRSEGETQYF
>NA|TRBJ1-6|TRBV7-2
CASSLASGALRDAINSPLHF
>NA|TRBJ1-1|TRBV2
CASSEILEAFF
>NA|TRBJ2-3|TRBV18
CASSPMSTDTQYF
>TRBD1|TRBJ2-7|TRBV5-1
CASSLQAGGEQYF
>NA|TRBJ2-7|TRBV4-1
CASSRRGGSSYEQYF
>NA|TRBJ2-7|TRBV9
CASSVGRYSYEQYF
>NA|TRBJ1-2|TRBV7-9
CASSLGAPWYGYTF
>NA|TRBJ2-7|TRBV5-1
CASSLGGLTSYEQYF
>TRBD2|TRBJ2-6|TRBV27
CASTGTSGGYSGANVLTF
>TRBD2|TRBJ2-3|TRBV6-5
CASSYELAGTKQYF
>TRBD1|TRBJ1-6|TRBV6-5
CASSYEGASNSPLHF
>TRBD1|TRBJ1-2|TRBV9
CASSGGQAPRGNYGYTF
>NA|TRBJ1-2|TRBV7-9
CASSLAPGGAINYGYTF
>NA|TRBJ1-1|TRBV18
CASSPPSTLEAFF
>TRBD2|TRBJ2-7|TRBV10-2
CASRAGTSYEQYF
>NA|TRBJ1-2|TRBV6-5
CASSYTRGGAGYTF
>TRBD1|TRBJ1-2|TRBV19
CASRHRGINYGYTF